The 9 T cell receptor beta chains given below trace back to one sample, sequenced in a study of T cell clonotyping in hematopoietic cell transplantation. Measured with immunoSEQ multiplex PCR; TCRdb has only the in-frame clones, and not every one. Among approximately 11,000 clones listed, under 95% were seen once. Sequencing was carried out using peripheral blood mononuclear cells. These TCRs come from a woman in her forties or fifties in good health. Some clones in this sample may be carry-over from other donors' samples.

The rearrangement links TRBV6-1 to TRBJ1-1; D is perhaps TRBD1 (5 bases). Germline V CDR1 and CDR2: MNHNS, SASEGT. Trimming stripped 2 bases from V and 3 bases from J, with 16 bases between. The CDR3 totals 16 residues. The CDR3 here is CASSEFWGPQDTEAFF. DNA of the CDR3: TGTGCCAGCAGTGAATTCTGGGGCCCCCAGGACACTGAAGCTTTCTTT.

This chain links TRBV5-4 with TRBJ1-3; 7 positions match TRBD1. With V trimmed by 4 bases and J by 3 bases, 10 bases remained unmatched. CDR3 length: 16 amino acids. CDR1 SGHNT and CDR2 YYREEE come from the germline V gene (reference sequence). The CDR3 coding sequence is TGTGCCAGCAGCCCCAGGACAGGTGTTGGTGGAAACACCATATATTTT. This translates into CASSPRTGVGGNTIYF.

The genes are TRBV7-2 and TRBJ2-1; 13 bases align to TRBD2. The CDR3 length is 15 residues. From germline, CDR1 is SGHTA and CDR2 FQGNSA. Trimming at V came to 3 bases and at J to 9 bases, leaving 5 bases not matched to a gene. CDR3 protein: CASSFWTSGGSEQFF. The CDR3 bases are TGTGCCAGCAGCTTTTGGACTAGCGGGGGTTCTGAGCAGTTCTTC.

Only one count was recorded for this clone. The chain uses TRBV7-6 and TRBJ1-4; D is undetermined. Trimming removed 1 base at V and 3 bases at J, with 6 bases between. This CDR3 is built from 14 residues. From germline, CDR1 is SGHVS and CDR2 FNYEAQ. The chain's CDR3 is CASSLGGANEKLFF. DNA of the CDR3: TGTGCCAGCAGCTTAGGGGGAGCTAATGAAAAACTGTTTTTT.

The chain carries TRBV19 and TRBJ2-7; 9 positions agree with TRBD1. Trimming removed 1 base from V and 6 bases from J; junction bases left unmatched: 7. The CDR3 is 15 residues long. Germline CDR1 and CDR2: LNHDA and SQIVND (reference sequence). CDR3 sequence: CASSIARDRAGEQYF. The CDR3 nucleotides read TGTGCCAGTAGTATAGCCCGGGACAGGGCCGGCGAGCAGTACTTC.

The rearrangement links TRBV5-4 to TRBJ2-7, with D tentatively TRBD1 (7 bases). The V end was cut by 2 bases, the J end by 7 bases, with 22 bases between. Germline CDR1 SGHNT, CDR2 YYREEE (reference sequence). This CDR3 has 16 amino acids. CDR3 sequence reads: CASSLALGQTRGEQYF. DNA of the CDR3: TGTGCCAGCAGCTTAGCGCTGGGACAGACTAGGGGAGAGCAGTACTTC.

The chain couples TRBV9 to TRBJ2-1; the D is unclear. The V gene's germline CDR1 is SGDLS and CDR2 YYNGEE. Trimming took off 4 bases at V and 1 base at J, with 12 bases between the two ends. This CDR3 has 15 amino acids. CDR3 DNA sequence: TGTGCCAGCAGCCCTCAAATGGCTTCCTACAATGAGCAGTTCTTC. Its protein product is CASSPQMASYNEQFF.

V gene TRBV29-1 combines with J gene TRBJ1-3; D not certain. CDR3 length equals 17 residues. The germline V gene encodes CDR1 SQVTM and CDR2 ANQGSEA. With 4 bases removed from V and 4 bases from J, the gap between germline ends came to 23 bases. The CDR3 coding sequence is TGCAGCGTTGCCACCCCACTGGACGGCGTCGGGGGAAACACCATATATTTT. Encoded protein: CSVATPLDGVGGNTIYF.

The chain links TRBV5-8 to TRBJ1-2; maybe TRBD1 (5 bases). The germline V gene has CDR1 SGHTS and CDR2 YDEGEE. Between the trimmed V and J ends, which lost 4 bases and 7 bases, there was a span of 17 bases. The CDR3 runs 14 residues. CDR3 nucleotides: TGTGCCAGCAGCGGGGCATGGACATCAGGTGGCTACACCTTC. Its translation is CASSGAWTSGGYTF.